The entry that follows covers one TCR beta chain sequence. This table comes from immunoSEQ multiplex PCR, and its TCRdb copy is limited to in-frame clones, with some not included. The table includes around 90,000 clones, 75% to 85% detected once. These data come from a study of glioma-infiltrating T cells after dendritic cell vaccination. Study at large: Patients received autologous tumor lysate-pulsed dendritic cell vaccination between about 2002 and 2013.

Germline V CDR1 and CDR2: SGHAT, FQNNGV. This CDR3 spans 14 amino acids. The V gene end was trimmed by 5 bases and the J gene end by 5 bases; junction bases not matched to a gene: 5. This receptor was taken from a human donor with glioblastoma. The source was blood, collected before dendritic cell vaccination. The gene calls are TRBV11-2 and TRBJ1-5; TRBD1 aligns across 8 bases. CDR3 sequence: CASSDIQGDQPQHF. The CDR3 nucleotides are TGTGCCAGCAGCGATATACAGGGGGATCAGCCCCAGCATTTT.